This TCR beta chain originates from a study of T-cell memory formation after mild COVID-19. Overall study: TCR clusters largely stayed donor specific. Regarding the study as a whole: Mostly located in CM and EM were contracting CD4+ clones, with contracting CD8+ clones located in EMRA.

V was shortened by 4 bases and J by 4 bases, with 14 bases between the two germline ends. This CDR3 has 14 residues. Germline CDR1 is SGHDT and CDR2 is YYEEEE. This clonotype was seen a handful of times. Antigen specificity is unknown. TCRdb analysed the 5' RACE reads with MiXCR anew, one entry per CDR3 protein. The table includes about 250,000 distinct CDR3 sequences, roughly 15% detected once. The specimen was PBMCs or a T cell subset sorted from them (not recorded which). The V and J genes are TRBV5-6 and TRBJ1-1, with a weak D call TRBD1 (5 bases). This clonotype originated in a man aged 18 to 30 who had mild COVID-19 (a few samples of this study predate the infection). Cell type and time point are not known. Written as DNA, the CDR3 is TGTGCCAGCAGCACCGATGGGGGGGGCACTGAAGCTTTCTTT. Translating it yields CASSTDGGGTEAFF.